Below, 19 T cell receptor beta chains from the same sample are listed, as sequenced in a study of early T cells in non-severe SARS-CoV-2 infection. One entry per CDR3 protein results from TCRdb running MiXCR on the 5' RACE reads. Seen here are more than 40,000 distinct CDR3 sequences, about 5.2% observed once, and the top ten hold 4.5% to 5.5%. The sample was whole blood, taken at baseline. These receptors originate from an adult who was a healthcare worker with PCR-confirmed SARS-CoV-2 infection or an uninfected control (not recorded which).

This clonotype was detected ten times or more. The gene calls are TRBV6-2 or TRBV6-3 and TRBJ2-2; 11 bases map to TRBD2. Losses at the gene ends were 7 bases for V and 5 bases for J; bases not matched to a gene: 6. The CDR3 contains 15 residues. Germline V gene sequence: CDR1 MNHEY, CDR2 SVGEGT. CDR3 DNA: TGTGCCAGCAACCTTAGCGGGAGGGTAACCGGGGAGCTGTTTTTT. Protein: CASNLSGRVTGELFF.

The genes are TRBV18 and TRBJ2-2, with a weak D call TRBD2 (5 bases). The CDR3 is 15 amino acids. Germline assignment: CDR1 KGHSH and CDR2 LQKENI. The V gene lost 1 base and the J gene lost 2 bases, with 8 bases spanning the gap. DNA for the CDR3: TGTGCCAGCTCACCACGAGCGGTCAACACCGGGGAGCTGTTTTTT. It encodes CASSPRAVNTGELFF.

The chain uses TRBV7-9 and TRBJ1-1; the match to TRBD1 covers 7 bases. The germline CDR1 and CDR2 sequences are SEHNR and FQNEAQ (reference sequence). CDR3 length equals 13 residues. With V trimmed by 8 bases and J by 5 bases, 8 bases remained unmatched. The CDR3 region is CASGRQGETEAFF. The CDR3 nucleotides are TGTGCCAGCGGTCGACAGGGAGAGACTGAAGCTTTCTTT.

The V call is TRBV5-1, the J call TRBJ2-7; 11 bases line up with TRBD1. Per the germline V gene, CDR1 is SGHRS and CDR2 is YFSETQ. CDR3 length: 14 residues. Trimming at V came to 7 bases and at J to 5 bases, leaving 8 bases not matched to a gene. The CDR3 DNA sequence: TGCGCCAGCGTCCGGGACAGGGGGTCGAACGAGCAGTACTTC. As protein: CASVRDRGSNEQYF.

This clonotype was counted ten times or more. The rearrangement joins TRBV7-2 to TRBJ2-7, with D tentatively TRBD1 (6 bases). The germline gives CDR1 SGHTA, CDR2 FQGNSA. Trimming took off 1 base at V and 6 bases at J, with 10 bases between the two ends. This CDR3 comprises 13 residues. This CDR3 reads CASSLGAGAEQYF. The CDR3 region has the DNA TGTGCCAGCAGCTTAGGGGCAGGGGCCGAGCAGTACTTC.

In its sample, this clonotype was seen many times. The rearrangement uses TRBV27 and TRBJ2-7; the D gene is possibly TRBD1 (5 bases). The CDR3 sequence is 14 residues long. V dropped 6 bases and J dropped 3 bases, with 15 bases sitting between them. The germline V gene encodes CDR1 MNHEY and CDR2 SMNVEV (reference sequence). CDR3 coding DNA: TGTGCCAGCAGGATTATAGGGGATAGCTACGAGCAGTACTTC. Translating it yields CASRIIGDSYEQYF.

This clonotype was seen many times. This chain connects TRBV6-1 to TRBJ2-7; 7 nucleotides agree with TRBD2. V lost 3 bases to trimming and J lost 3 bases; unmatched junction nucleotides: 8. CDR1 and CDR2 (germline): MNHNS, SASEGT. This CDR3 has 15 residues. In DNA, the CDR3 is TGTGCCAGCAGTGAGCTGGGGGGGACGGGCTACGAGCAGTACTTC. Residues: CASSELGGTGYEQYF.

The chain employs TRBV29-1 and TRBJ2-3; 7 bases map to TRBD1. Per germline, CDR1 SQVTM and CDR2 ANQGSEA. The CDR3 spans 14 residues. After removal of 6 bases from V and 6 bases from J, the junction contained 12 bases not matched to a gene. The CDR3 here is CSVVPGQSPDTQYF. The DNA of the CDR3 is TGCAGCGTGGTACCGGGACAGTCCCCGGATACGCAGTATTTT.

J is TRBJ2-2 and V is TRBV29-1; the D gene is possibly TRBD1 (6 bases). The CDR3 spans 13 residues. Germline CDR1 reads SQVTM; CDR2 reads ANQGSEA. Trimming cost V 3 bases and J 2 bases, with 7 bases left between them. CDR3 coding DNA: TGCAGCGTTGACAGGGGAAACACCGGGGAGCTGTTTTTT. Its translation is CSVDRGNTGELFF.

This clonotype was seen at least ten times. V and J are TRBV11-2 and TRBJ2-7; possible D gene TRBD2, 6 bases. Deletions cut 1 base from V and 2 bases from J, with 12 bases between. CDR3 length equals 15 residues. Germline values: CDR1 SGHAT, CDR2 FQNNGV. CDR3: CASSLAGVSPYEQYF. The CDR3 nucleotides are TGTGCCAGCAGCTTAGCGGGAGTATCTCCCTACGAGCAGTACTTC. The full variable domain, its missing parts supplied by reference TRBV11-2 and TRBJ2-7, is EAGVAQSPRYKIIEKRQSVAFWCNPISGHATLYWYQQILGQGPKLLIQFQNNGVVDDSQLPKDRFSAERLKGVDSTLKIQPAKLEDSAVYLCASSLAGVSPYEQYFGPGTRLTVT.

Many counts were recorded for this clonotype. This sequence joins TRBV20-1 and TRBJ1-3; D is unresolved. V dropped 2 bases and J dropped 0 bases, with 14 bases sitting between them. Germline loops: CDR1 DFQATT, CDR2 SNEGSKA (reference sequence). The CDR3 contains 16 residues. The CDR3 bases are TGCAGTGCTAGATACGGACGGGCTGACTCTGGAAACACCATATATTTT. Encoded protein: CSARYGRADSGNTIYF.

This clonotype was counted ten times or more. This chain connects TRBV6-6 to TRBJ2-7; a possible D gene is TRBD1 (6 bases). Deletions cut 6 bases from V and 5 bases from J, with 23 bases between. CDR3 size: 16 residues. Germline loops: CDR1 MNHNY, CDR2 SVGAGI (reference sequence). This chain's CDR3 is CASSKPTGSAKNEQYF. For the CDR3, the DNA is TGTGCCAGCAGCAAGCCAACAGGGTCAGCTAAGAACGAGCAGTACTTC.

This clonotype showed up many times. CDR3 DNA sequence: TGTGCCAGCAGAGTAACGGGGGTAGAGACCCAGTACTTC. It yields the protein CASRVTGVETQYF. This chain joins TRBV12-3 or TRBV12-4 and TRBJ2-5; D is perhaps TRBD2 (6 bases). CDR3 length equals 13 residues. The germline V and J ends were trimmed by 6 bases and 4 bases, with 12 bases remaining between them.

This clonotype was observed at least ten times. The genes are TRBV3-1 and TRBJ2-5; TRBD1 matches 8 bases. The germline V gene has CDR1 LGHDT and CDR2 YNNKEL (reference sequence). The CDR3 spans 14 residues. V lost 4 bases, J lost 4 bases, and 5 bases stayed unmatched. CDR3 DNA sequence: TGTGCCAGCAGCCCGACAGGGGATGGAGAGACCCAGTACTTC. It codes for CASSPTGDGETQYF.

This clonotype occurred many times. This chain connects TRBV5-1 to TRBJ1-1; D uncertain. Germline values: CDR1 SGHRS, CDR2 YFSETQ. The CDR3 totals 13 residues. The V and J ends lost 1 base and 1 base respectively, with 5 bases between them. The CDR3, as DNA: TGCGCCAGCAGCTTGTGGGGGAACACTGAAGCTTTCTTT. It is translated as CASSLWGNTEAFF.

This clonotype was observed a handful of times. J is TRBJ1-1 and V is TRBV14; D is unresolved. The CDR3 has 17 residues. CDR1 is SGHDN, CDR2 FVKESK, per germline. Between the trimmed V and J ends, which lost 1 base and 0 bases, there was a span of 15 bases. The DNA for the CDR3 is TGTGCCAGCAGCCAAGGCCCGCGTTCCCCGCTGAACACTGAAGCTTTCTTT. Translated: CASSQGPRSPLNTEAFF.

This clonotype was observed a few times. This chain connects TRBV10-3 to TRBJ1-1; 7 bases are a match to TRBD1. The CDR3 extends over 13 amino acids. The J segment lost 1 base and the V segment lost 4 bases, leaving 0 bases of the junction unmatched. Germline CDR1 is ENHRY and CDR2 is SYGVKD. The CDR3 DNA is TGTGCCATCAGTGCAGGGGGGAACACTGAAGCTTTCTTT. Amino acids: CAISAGGNTEAFF.

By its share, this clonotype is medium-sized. CDR3 nucleotides: TGCAGCGTTGGACGAGGGGACTACAATGAGCAGTTCTTC. Encoded protein: CSVGRGDYNEQFF. This chain joins TRBV29-1 and TRBJ2-1; the D call may be TRBD1 or TRBD2 (5 bases each). Germline CDR1 reads SQVTM; CDR2 reads ANQGSEA. The germline V and J ends were trimmed by 4 bases and 3 bases, with 10 bases remaining between them. The CDR3 consists of 13 residues.

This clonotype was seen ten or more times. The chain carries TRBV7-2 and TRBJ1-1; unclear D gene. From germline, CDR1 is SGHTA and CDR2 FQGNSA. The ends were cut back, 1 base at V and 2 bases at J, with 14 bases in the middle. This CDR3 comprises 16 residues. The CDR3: CASSLGLWAENTEAFF. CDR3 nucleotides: TGTGCCAGCAGCTTAGGATTGTGGGCGGAAAACACTGAAGCTTTCTTT.